This TCR beta chain comes out of a study of cytomegalovirus exposure and HLA in healthy donors (dated by TCRdb to 2016 to 2017). Broadly, across the study: An earlier analysis of roughly 570 of the donors reported around 280 Gb of sequence data and 95 million to 140 million unique TCR beta sequences obtained from approximately 180 million T cells. In a later analysis, previously published TCR beta repertoires from 550 to 750 donors were re-analyzed and high-resolution HLA genotyping was added so that TCR occurrence patterns could be studied. Because of strong linkage in the cohort, roughly five DR-DQ haplotypes were treated as single units for association and clustering. Alongside the repertoire data, information on donor age, sex, ethnicity and CMV serostatus was compiled. An earlier analysis of some 600 of the donors applied high-throughput TCR beta sequencing to assess whether each TCR beta V gene segment acted as functional or pseudogenic. The study was designed to test whether signatures of past pathogen exposure could be identified by cataloging public T cell receptors. The T cell repertoires of several hundred subjects were profiled by immunosequencing and related to cytomegalovirus serostatus. Across about 380 genotyped donors of the cohort, an average of 235,054 unique TCR beta nucleotide sequences per donor were sequenced, and 15% to 20% of those sequences were non-productive. All discovery cohort repertoires had been generated using a single sequencing platform. A later genetic analysis took genome-wide SNP genotypes for about 65% of the roughly 670 donors and used that subset as a discovery cohort. Of the roughly 410 genotyped donors, roughly 80% were placed in the genetic ancestry cluster associated with self-reported Caucasian donors. Roughly 300 gigabases of sequencing data and approximately 85 million unique TCR sequences were included in an early release covering under 650 HLA-typed donors. A separate validation cohort of roughly 120 different subjects was used in addition to the roughly 670-subject first cohort. To predict cytomegalovirus infection status, the study combined high-throughput TCR immunosequencing, statistical association of individual TCRs with disease status, and machine learning. Rather than using new phenotypic data, the later analysis identified candidate immune exposures from TCR beta sequences and from how often those sequences occurred across donors. HLA typing covered class I and class II loci at four-digit resolution. Typing coverage differed by locus: A, B, C, DRB1 and DQB1 were typed in roughly 620-630 donors, DQA1 in 522, DPA1 in approximately 610, and DPB1 in just under 490.

The cohort was made up of 500 to 850 healthy bone marrow donors. At the time of sampling, every cohort member was nominally healthy, though immune exposures that went unrecorded were likely present. The donor tested CMV seropositive, placing the donor among the roughly 270 seropositive members of the cohort. A peripheral blood sample was collected from each donor, and TCR beta sequencing was performed on peripheral blood mononuclear cells. Genomic DNA extraction from the blood cell samples was performed with the Qiagen DNeasy Blood Extraction Kit. What the authors observed across the whole study: A cluster of highly shared sequence variants was judged likely to be a technical artifact of the sequencing pipeline. Linkage disequilibrium might explain the correlated functional status among segregating V segments, but an unknown experimental factor could not be excluded. In a later genetic analysis, a missense DCLRE1C variant was associated with V-gene and J-gene trimming of TCR beta chains, and the association was replicated in an independent cohort. In vitro tests confirmed that three of the cytomegalovirus-associated TCR beta chains recognize cytomegalovirus antigens. The study listed 150 to 200 TCR beta chains as associated with cytomegalovirus. Assigning TCR associations to individual alleles was difficult when HLA alleles, especially DR and DQ, strongly co-occurred. According to the authors, the approach could potentially be generalized to other disease states and immunological phenotypes. Most TCR sequences were observed very rarely across donors, whereas some public TCRs were present in many individuals. Broadly in line with IMGT annotations, most TCR beta V segments showed up in productive rearrangements about 87% or about 30% of the time in an earlier analysis of roughly 590 of the donors. The 87-base-pair reads could not distinguish some IMGT-functional V segments, including TRBV6-2 and TRBV6-3, so those segments were excluded. In a later genetic analysis, fewer N-insertions in productive TCRs were reported among donors in an Asian-associated ancestry cluster than the approximately 630-donor mean. The classifier was reported to diagnose cytomegalovirus status with high specificity and sensitivity in both the original and validation cohorts. According to a later analysis, most CMV-associated TCR beta chains appeared to be HLA-restricted, and the HLA associations seemed to be driven largely by CMV exposure. This cohort had only TCR beta chains sequenced, and the lack of alpha or paired-chain data limited which features could be detected. The presence/absence analyses assumed that sequencing depth was roughly uniform across donors, and that assumption may not be true. HLA typing was unavailable for some donors at each locus, so association tests used only the typed subset. The earlier analysis of fewer than 750 of the donors excluded some 15 rarely observed V segments, including chromosome 9 orphons, because counts were too low. In a later analysis, HLA-associated TCR beta chains were found to be more clonally expanded and to have lower generation probabilities than equally common non-associated chains. Immune exposure information for the cohort was limited to CMV serostatus. A further reported finding was that TCR beta sequences accurately predicted the HLA-A and HLA-B alleles for most subjects in the first cohort. According to a later analysis, TCR association rates differed among HLA loci, with DRB1 alleles showing the most associated TCRs and HLA-C alleles showing the fewest. According to a later analysis, parvovirus B19, influenza, CMV and Epstein-Barr virus appeared linked to several top co-occurrence clusters. At a false discovery rate of 0.05, a later analysis linked around 15,000 TCR beta sequences to specific HLA alleles.

From the germline V gene, CDR1 is MNHNS and CDR2 is SASEGT. V is reduced by 6 bases and J by 7 bases, leaving a spacing of 16 bases between them. From the cysteine through the phenylalanine, the CDR3 covers 14 amino acids. Of the read, only the CDR3 DNA is kept; its 42 bases are in frame from base 1. Note on this clone: Its antigen is unknown. Per-base quality was not reported, and no clone a single base away is much larger than it.

Library method: the immunoSEQ multiplex PCR assay. For the multiplex PCR, a mixture combining 60 forward primers for TCR Vbeta segments and 13 reverse primers for TCR Jbeta segments was used. The CDR3 region of rearranged TCR beta genes was amplified from genomic DNA by a multiplex PCR assay. The amplified TCR beta libraries were sequenced on the Illumina HiSeq System as 87-base-pair reads. The published analysis was carried out like this. A later analysis tallied 75 million to 85 million unique TCR beta chains across the 666 repertoires, and about 10 million of those chains were shared by two or more donors. Raw reads were error-corrected and collapsed into unique sequences by a nearest-neighbor algorithm in which closely related sequences were merged to remove PCR and sequencing errors. CDR3 sequences were aligned to IMGT reference sequences to assign V, D and J gene segments. For a sequence to be retained, a match of at least six nucleotides was required to both a V gene segment and a J gene segment. Rearrangements were classified as productive when the CDR3 lacked stop codons and remained in frame with V and J, and all other rearrangements were classified as non-productive. CDR3 was defined by IMGT convention, running from the second conserved V-encoded cysteine to the conserved J-encoded phenylalanine. In an earlier analysis of more than 550 of the donors, sequences lacking an unambiguous match to a single V gene segment were excluded. An earlier analysis of approximately 590 of the donors classified V segments as functional when productive rearrangements were above 56.7% and as segregating when the standard deviation between donors was above 5%. To diagnose cytomegalovirus status from the catalog of TCR beta chain sequences, a statistical classification framework was built. A later analysis assigned V and J genes by comparing TCR nucleotide sequences with IMGT/GENE-DB human TR gene sequences. A later analysis assigned CDR3 sequences and most-parsimonious VDJ recombination scenarios with the TCRdist pipeline. In a later analysis, each TCR beta chain was defined by its CDR3 amino acid sequence together with its V-gene family, and reads without a unique V-gene family were excluded. To address suspected cross-contamination and a sequencing artifact, a later analysis removed 550 to 750 highly shared, low-generation-probability nucleotide sequences. In a later analysis, a clonal expansion index for each public chain was calculated from normalized within-repertoire ranks of inferred template counts. In a later analysis, generation probabilities were computed with a VDJ recombination model fitted to out-of-frame rearrangements, and the resulting probabilities were checked against IGoR. A later analysis scored TCR-TCR, TCR-HLA and TCR-CMV co-occurrence with hypergeometric tests, applying a repertoire-size bias correction to TCR pairs. A later analysis estimated false discovery rates by permuting HLA or CMV assignments 20 times. In a later analysis, co-occurring TCRs were grouped using DBSCAN, and TCRdist sequence similarity was added for clustering within HLA-allele-positive subsets. Repertoires with fewer than 30,000 or more than 120,000 public chains, plus five repertoires with anomalous nucleotide sharing, were excluded from co-occurrence clustering. TCRdb retrieved this table from immuneACCESS and kept in-frame rearrangements only. Not all clones are present; in checked studies, unresolved V genes account for under half, and no reason is known for the remainder. The DNA gave D and trimming, while V, J and clone size come from that table. Recorded for this sample are roughly 120,000 clones; approximately 82% of them occurred a single time. The ten largest clones represent 20% to 25% of the sample.

The clonotype was recovered from a man aged 25-40 years in good health and CMV-seropositive. The V and J genes are TRBV6-1 and TRBJ1-3; TRBD1 is a weak D gene call, 6 bases matching. Sequencing was performed on PBMCs. The CDR3 reads as follows: CASSIQGAENTIYF. The DNA sequence follows: TGTGCCAGCAGCATACAGGGAGCCGAGAACACCATATATTTT.